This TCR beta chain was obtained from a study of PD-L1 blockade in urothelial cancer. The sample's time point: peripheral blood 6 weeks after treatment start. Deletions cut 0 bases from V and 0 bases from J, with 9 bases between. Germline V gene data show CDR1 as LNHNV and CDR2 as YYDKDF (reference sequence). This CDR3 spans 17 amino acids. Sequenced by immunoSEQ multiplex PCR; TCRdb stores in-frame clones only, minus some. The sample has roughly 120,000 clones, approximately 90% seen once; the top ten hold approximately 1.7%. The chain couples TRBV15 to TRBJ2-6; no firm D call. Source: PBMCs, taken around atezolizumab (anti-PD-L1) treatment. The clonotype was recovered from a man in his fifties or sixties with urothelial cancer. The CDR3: CATSRDAVLSGANVLTF. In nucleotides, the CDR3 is TGTGCCACCAGCAGAGATGCAGTCCTCTCTGGGGCCAACGTCCTGACTTTC.